The 18 T cell receptor beta chains below all came from one sample that was sequenced in a study of Graves' ophthalmopathy and Graves' hyperthyroidism. The study amplified TCR beta CDR3 regions using RNA transcripts. Investigators did first-round RT-PCR with HTBI primers, then second-round multiplex PCR. TCRdb called the multiplex PCR reads again in MiXCR, with one record for every CDR3 protein. Here the sample spans a few hundred thousand distinct CDR3 sequences, roughly 15% being singletons. Sequenced input: peripheral blood. These receptors were collected from an adult man with Graves' ophthalmopathy.

The table lists this clonotype with many counts. The V call is TRBV3-1, the J call TRBJ1-1, with D maybe TRBD1 (6 bases). The CDR3 loop spans 12 amino acids. CDR1 and CDR2 (germline): LGHDT, YNNKEL (reference sequence). Trimming removed 0 bases at V and 10 bases at J, with 9 bases between. CDR3 region: CASSQDRGGAFF. The CDR3 bases are TGTGCCAGCAGCCAAGATCGAGGGGGAGCTTTCTTT.

This clonotype came up many times. The CDR3 region is CASRRRVSNQPQHF. The CDR3 coding sequence is TGTGCCAGCAGGAGGAGGGTTAGCAATCAGCCCCAGCATTTT. The rearrangement joins TRBV13 to TRBJ1-5, with D hard to call. This CDR3 comprises 14 residues. The germline gives CDR1 PRHDT, CDR2 FYEKMQ (reference sequence). The germline V and J ends were trimmed by 6 bases and 0 bases, with 9 bases remaining between them.

This clonotype came up many times. The CDR3 DNA sequence: TGTGCCAGCAGTCCCGCCGGGACTCGGTCCGGGTCACCCCTCCACTTT. Residues: CASSPAGTRSGSPLHF. V usage is TRBV12-3 or TRBV12-4 and J usage is TRBJ1-6, with D perhaps matching TRBD1 (5 bases). The CDR3 has 16 amino acids. Trimming left V 5 bases short and J 10 bases short, with 21 bases between.

The rearrangement joins TRBV4-1 to TRBJ2-5; D remains ambiguous. V lost 1 base, J lost 4 bases, and 19 bases lay in between. The CDR3 extends over 17 amino acids. CDR1 is MGHRA, CDR2 YSYEKL, per germline. The CDR3 loop is CASSQVRRIGFGETQYF. The CDR3 DNA follows: TGCGCCAGCAGCCAAGTTCGCAGGATAGGGTTCGGAGAGACCCAGTACTTC.

This chain uses TRBV5-4 with TRBJ2-7, with D possibly matching TRBD2 (5 bases). Deletions cut 0 bases from V and 3 bases from J, with 19 bases between. Germline CDR1 SGHNT, CDR2 YYREEE (reference sequence). The CDR3 extends over 17 amino acids. The CDR3 coding sequence is TGTGCCAGCAGCTTGGCCAGTGGGCGGGCATCCGGCTACGAGCAGTACTTC. The encoded protein is CASSLASGRASGYEQYF. The whole variable domain, filled in from reference TRBV5-4 and TRBJ2-7, reads ETGVTQSPTHLIKTRGQQVTLRCSSQSGHNTVSWYQQALGQGPQFIFQYYREEENGRGNFPPRFSGLQFPNYSSELNVNALELDDSALYLCASSLASGRASGYEQYFGPGTRLTVT.

In this sample, this clonotype turned up many times. The chain is built from TRBV11-2 and TRBJ1-1, with no clear D. Trimming took off 0 bases at V and 0 bases at J, with 11 bases between the two ends. This CDR3 region has 16 residues. Per the germline V gene, CDR1 is SGHAT and CDR2 is FQNNGV. CDR3 in amino acids: CASSLDVRQVNTEAFF. CDR3 coding DNA: TGTGCCAGCAGCTTAGACGTCCGGCAGGTGAACACTGAAGCTTTCTTT.

This sequence joins TRBV18 and TRBJ1-5; 8 nucleotides align to TRBD1. V shed 6 bases, J shed 8 bases, and the junction held 12 bases outside the gene matches. Germline V lookup: CDR1 KGHSH, CDR2 LQKENI. The CDR3 is made up of 15 amino acids. The CDR3 DNA reads TGTGCCAGCTCCGGACAGGGCCACCGCAGGGAGCCCCAGCATTTT. Residues: CASSGQGHRREPQHF.

This clonotype was counted at least ten times. CDR3 amino acids: CSVVRPGRGTGEQYF. Here the CDR3 DNA reads TGCAGCGTTGTACGACCGGGCAGGGGAACAGGCGAGCAGTACTTC. The chain carries TRBV29-1 and TRBJ2-7; perhaps TRBD1 as D (6 bases). In germline, CDR1 is SQVTM, CDR2 ANQGSEA. Trimming removed 4 bases at V and 6 bases at J, with 22 bases between. The CDR3 runs to 15 residues.

There are many counts of this clonotype. This sequence joins TRBV2 and TRBJ2-7; D gene uncertain. The CDR3 covers 10 residues. CDR1 is SNHLY, CDR2 FYNNEI, per germline. V lost 10 bases and J lost 4, with 8 bases in between. For the CDR3, the DNA is TGTGCCAACGGGCGGTACGAGCAGTACTTC. Its protein is CANGRYEQYF.

There are many counts of this clonotype. The CDR3 loop is CASRDGGTTGELFF. Here the CDR3 DNA reads TGTGCCAGCAGAGACGGTGGGACTACCGGGGAGCTGTTTTTT. This chain connects TRBV7-3 to TRBJ2-2, with D maybe TRBD2 (6 bases). The germline V and J ends were trimmed by 6 bases and 5 bases, with 13 bases remaining between them. Germline loops: CDR1 SGHTA, CDR2 FQGTGA. The CDR3 extends over 14 amino acids.

This clonotype was found many times. CDR3 residues: CASSKATGQSRLTGLRNTIYF. The CDR3 nucleotides are TGTGCCAGTAGCAAAGCTACGGGACAGAGCCGCTTAACGGGCCTTAGAAACACCATATATTTT. V usage is TRBV19 and J usage is TRBJ1-3; 7 positions agree with TRBD1. This CDR3 spans 21 amino acids. The ends lost 6 bases at V and 5 bases at J; junction bases unmatched: 28. Germline V gene data show CDR1 as LNHDA and CDR2 as SQIVND (reference sequence).

This clonotype has at least ten counts. V and J are TRBV19 and TRBJ2-7; maybe TRBD1 (6 bases). CDR3 length equals 14 residues. Germline CDR1 LNHDA, CDR2 SQIVND (reference sequence). V was cut by 0 bases and J by 2 bases, with 8 bases left in between. CDR3 sequence reads: CASSIEAGAYEQYF. CDR3 nucleotide sequence: TGTGCCAGTAGTATAGAGGCAGGGGCCTACGAGCAGTACTTC.

This clonotype was seen at least ten times. The chain uses TRBV20-1 and TRBJ1-2, with 7 bases that match TRBD1. V was clipped by 6 bases and J by 1 base; unmatched bases: 11. Germline CDR1 reads DFQATT; CDR2 reads SNEGSKA (reference sequence). This CDR3 is built from 15 residues. The CDR3 loop reads CSANDRVRNNYGYTF. The CDR3 DNA reads as TGCAGTGCGAACGACAGGGTCCGAAATAACTATGGCTACACCTTC.

The rearrangement joins TRBV5-5 to TRBJ2-4; D remains unclear. Germline CDR1 SGHKS, CDR2 YYEKEE (reference sequence). Trimming shortened V by 0 bases and J by 0 bases, and 10 bases separated the two germline ends. This CDR3 is built from 16 residues. The CDR3 coding sequence is TGTGCCAGCAGCTTGGGAAGCGACATAGCCAAAAACATTCAGTACTTC. This encodes CASSLGSDIAKNIQYF.

The chain recombines TRBV6-5 with TRBJ2-5, with D perhaps being TRBD1 or TRBD2 (5 bases each). Germline V gives CDR1 MNHEY, CDR2 SVGAGI. The CDR3 runs 15 residues. The V gene lost 0 bases and the J gene lost 5 bases, with 13 bases spanning the gap. The CDR3 nucleotides are TGTGCCAGCAGTTACTCTGGGGGACCAGGGGAGACCCAGTACTTC. It encodes CASSYSGGPGETQYF.

On this clonotype itself: A much larger clone lies a single base off, so this may be a read error. The chain links TRBV28 to TRBJ2-7, with a tentative D call TRBD1 (6 bases). Trimming stripped 3 bases from V and 2 bases from J, with 11 bases between. The germline V gene has CDR1 MDHEN and CDR2 SYDVKM. The CDR3 is 14 amino acids. CDR3 DNA: TGTGCCAGCAGTTTCGACAGGTACCCCTACGAGCAGTACTTC. Its translation is CASSFDRYPYEQYF.

The chain carries TRBV6-1 and TRBJ2-7; perhaps TRBD2 as D (6 bases). This CDR3 is 15 amino acids long. The V end was cut by 8 bases, the J end by 4 bases, with 21 bases between. CDR1 MNHNS and CDR2 SASEGT come from the germline V gene. The CDR3: CASALLSSEGYEQYF. The CDR3 nucleotides read TGTGCCAGCGCTTTATTGTCTAGCGAGGGGTACGAGCAGTACTTC.

There are many counts of this clonotype. The chain carries TRBV7-2 and TRBJ1-3, with D maybe TRBD1 (6 bases). In germline, CDR1 is SGHTA, CDR2 FQGNSA. Trimming stripped 1 base from V and 4 bases from J, with 11 bases between. The CDR3 loop spans 15 amino acids. Here the CDR3 reads CASSLGGARGNTIYF. Here the CDR3 DNA reads TGTGCCAGCAGCTTAGGGGGGGCGCGGGGAAACACCATATATTTT.